Shown below are 4 T cell receptor beta chains from a single sample sequenced in a study of CD4+ T cells in melanoma. Data came from immunoSEQ multiplex PCR; TCRdb stores just in-frame clones and leaves some out. This sample yields some 13,000 clones, of which roughly 72% are seen a single time; roughly 11% belongs to the top ten. Sequenced material: cells from a culture (not recorded whether cultured in vitro). The receptors derive from a human donor with melanoma.

The chain uses TRBV7-8 and TRBJ1-3; D is ambiguous. Per the germline V gene, CDR1 is SGHVS and CDR2 is FQNEAQ. V gave up 1 base and J gave up 8 bases, with 12 bases separating them. This CDR3 contains 14 residues. The CDR3 loop reads CASSLERWVYTIYF. DNA for the CDR3: TGTGCCAGCAGCTTAGAACGTTGGGTGTACACCATATATTTT.

The CDR3 DNA reads TGTGCCAGTAGTACCCGAGTGGCGGGAACCGGGGAGCTGTTTTTT. Its protein product is CASSTRVAGTGELFF. This sequence joins TRBV19 and TRBJ2-2; D may be TRBD2 (6 bases). Trimming removed 4 bases at V and 5 bases at J, with 14 bases between. From germline, CDR1 is LNHDA and CDR2 SQIVND (reference sequence). The CDR3 is made up of 15 amino acids.

This chain uses TRBV11-2 with TRBJ1-1; D is unclear. V was pared by 2 bases and J by 9 bases, with 10 bases between. Germline V gene lookup returns CDR1 SGHAT and CDR2 FQNNGV. The CDR3 spans 12 residues. For the CDR3, the DNA is TGTGCCAGCAGCTTAACGAGCCGCAAAGCTTTCTTT. This gives the protein CASSLTSRKAFF.

This clone was counted a few times. The V and J genes are TRBV25-1 and TRBJ1-6, with 8 bases lining up with TRBD1. J lost 6 bases, V lost 2 bases, and 3 bases had no gene match. This CDR3 is built from 15 residues. CDR1 and CDR2 (germline): MGHDK, SYGVNS. The DNA for the CDR3 is TGTGCCAGCAGTGAAGTGGACAGGGTTAATTCACCCCTCCACTTT. Translation: CASSEVDRVNSPLHF.